These T cell receptor beta chains were read from a single sample in a study of tumor-infiltrating lymphocytes in glioblastoma multiforme. TCRdb processed the multiplex PCR reads anew with MiXCR; each CDR3 protein has one entry. This sample carries 10,000 to 15,000 distinct CDR3 sequences, 64% of them seen once, and the ten largest clones take under 40%. The source material was brain tumor tissue. These receptors all come from a male donor with glioblastoma. Both conserved end residues are part of each CDR3. D genes are given only for firm matches. A clone size is listed for some rows: how often the clone was seen (once, few, many), or a class if it is expanded.

abundance: large; len: 14; d_gene: -; j_gene: TRBJ1-3; v_gene: TRBV11-2; CDR3nt: TGTGCCAGCAGTTGGATAGGGGCTGGAAACACCATATATTTT; CDR3aa: CASSWIGAGNTIYF
abundance: -; len: 16; d_gene: TRBD1; j_gene: TRBJ2-7; v_gene: TRBV20-1; CDR3nt: TGCAGTGCTAGAGGGGGACAGGGAGTTAGCCGGGGCGAGCAGTACTTC; CDR3aa: CSARGGQGVSRGEQYF
abundance: many; len: 14; d_gene: -; j_gene: TRBJ2-7; v_gene: TRBV12-3/TRBV12-4; CDR3nt: TGTGCCAGCAACCTGGGCGGAAATCACTACGAGCAGTACTTC; CDR3aa: CASNLGGNHYEQYF
abundance: -; len: 14; d_gene: -; j_gene: TRBJ2-7; v_gene: TRBV6-1; CDR3nt: TGTGCCAGCAGTGTGGGACCCCCCTCCTACGAGCAGTACTTC; CDR3aa: CASSVGPPSYEQYF
abundance: -; len: 14; d_gene: TRBD1; j_gene: TRBJ2-7; v_gene: TRBV29-1; CDR3nt: TGCAGCGTTGAAGGGACAGGGAACCCCCACGAGCAGCACTTT; CDR3aa: CSVEGTGNPHEQHF
abundance: many; len: 16; d_gene: TRBD1; j_gene: TRBJ1-1; v_gene: TRBV28; CDR3nt: TGTGCCAGCAGTACCCAGGGGGAGGGATTTGGCACTGAAGCTTTCTTT; CDR3aa: CASSTQGEGFGTEAFF
abundance: -; len: 15; d_gene: -; j_gene: TRBJ2-6; v_gene: TRBV20-1; CDR3nt: TGCAGTGCCCTGGGGGGATACTCTGGGGCCAACGTCCTGACTTTC; CDR3aa: CSALGGYSGANVLTF
abundance: -; len: 14; d_gene: TRBD1; j_gene: TRBJ1-1; v_gene: TRBV6-1; CDR3nt: TGTGCCAGCAATGCGACAGGGGGGAAGGCTGAAGCTTTCTTT; CDR3aa: CASNATGGKAEAFF
abundance: -; len: 17; d_gene: TRBD1; j_gene: TRBJ2-4; v_gene: TRBV30; CDR3nt: TGTGCCTTGAACGCAGATCCGGGACAGCTAGCCAAAAACATTCAGTACTTC; CDR3aa: CALNADPGQLAKNIQYF
abundance: -; len: 16; d_gene: TRBD2; j_gene: TRBJ2-7; v_gene: TRBV6-1; CDR3nt: TGTGCCAGCAGTGAAGTGACTAGCGGGTTCAGCTACCAGCAGTACTTC; CDR3aa: CASSEVTSGFSYQQYF
abundance: -; len: 18; d_gene: -; j_gene: TRBJ1-6; v_gene: TRBV20-1; CDR3nt: TGCAGTGCTAGACTATCAGGGGTCGGGGGAGGCTATAATTCACCCCTCCACTTT; CDR3aa: CSARLSGVGGGYNSPLHF
abundance: -; len: 15; d_gene: -; j_gene: TRBJ1-6; v_gene: TRBV20-1; CDR3nt: TGCAGTGCTAGAAGGCGTGATTCCGTGAATTCACCCCTCCACTTT; CDR3aa: CSARRRDSVNSPLHF
abundance: many; len: 17; d_gene: TRBD2; j_gene: TRBJ2-1; v_gene: TRBV6-5; CDR3nt: TGTGCCAGCAGCCTCACCCCGACTAGCGGAACAAACAATGAGCAGTTCTTC; CDR3aa: CASSLTPTSGTNNEQFF
abundance: -; len: 16; d_gene: TRBD2; j_gene: TRBJ2-3; v_gene: TRBV4-1; CDR3nt: TGCGCCAGCAGCCAAGATCTGAGCGGGGGAATAGATACGCAGTATTTT; CDR3aa: CASSQDLSGGIDTQYF
abundance: -; len: 15; d_gene: TRBD1; j_gene: TRBJ2-3; v_gene: TRBV7-2; CDR3nt: TGTGCCAGCAGCTTCCGCCAGGGGGCTGGAGATACGCAGTATTTT; CDR3aa: CASSFRQGAGDTQYF
abundance: -; len: 15; d_gene: -; j_gene: TRBJ2-2; v_gene: TRBV4-2; CDR3nt: TGTGCCAGCAGCCAAGATCTGGGAGGCACCGGGGAGCTGTTTTTT; CDR3aa: CASSQDLGGTGELFF
abundance: many; len: 19; d_gene: -; j_gene: TRBJ2-6; v_gene: TRBV7-9; CDR3nt: TGTGCCAGCAGCTTATCCGGGGCCGGGGGTTATTCTGGGGCCAACGTCCTGACTTTC; CDR3aa: CASSLSGAGGYSGANVLTF
abundance: -; len: 12; d_gene: TRBD1; j_gene: TRBJ2-7; v_gene: TRBV29-1; CDR3nt: TGCAGCGTTGTACAGGGGGCCTACGAGCGGTACTTC; CDR3aa: CSVVQGAYERYF
abundance: many; len: 17; d_gene: TRBD2; j_gene: TRBJ2-6; v_gene: TRBV7-8; CDR3nt: TGTGCCAGCAGCTTAGTGGGCGGGGGCTCTGGGGCCAACGTCCTGACTTTC; CDR3aa: CASSLVGGGSGANVLTF
abundance: medium-sized; len: 14; d_gene: -; j_gene: TRBJ1-5; v_gene: TRBV20-1; CDR3nt: TGCAGTGCCTCCCACGGAGGGGTTGGTCAGCCCCAGCATTTT; CDR3aa: CSASHGGVGQPQHF
abundance: -; len: 14; d_gene: -; j_gene: TRBJ2-3; v_gene: TRBV6-2/TRBV6-3; CDR3nt: TGTGCCAGCAGTTACGGCCCCGAGACAGATACGCAGTATTTT; CDR3aa: CASSYGPETDTQYF
abundance: once; len: 16; d_gene: TRBD1; j_gene: TRBJ2-7; v_gene: TRBV7-8; CDR3nt: TGTGCCAGCAGCCCCGTAACCGGGACAGAGCTTTCCGAACAGTACTTC; CDR3aa: CASSPVTGTELSEQYF
abundance: -; len: 15; d_gene: TRBD2; j_gene: TRBJ2-7; v_gene: TRBV10-3; CDR3nt: TGTGCTACCGGGTCGGTAGCGGGGAGCTCCTACGAGCAGTACTTC; CDR3aa: CATGSVAGSSYEQYF
abundance: few; len: 19; d_gene: TRBD1; j_gene: TRBJ2-4; v_gene: TRBV6-5; CDR3nt: TGTGCCAGCAGTTACGGGGCACAGGGGGCGCGATGGGCCAAAAACATTCAGTATTTC; CDR3aa: CASSYGAQGARWAKNIQYF
abundance: many; len: 13; d_gene: -; j_gene: TRBJ2-2; v_gene: TRBV10-3; CDR3nt: TGTGCCAGCACGGGGGCGAACACCGGGGAGCTGTTTTTT; CDR3aa: CASTGANTGELFF
abundance: -; len: 13; d_gene: -; j_gene: TRBJ2-5; v_gene: TRBV12-3/TRBV12-4; CDR3nt: TGCGCCAGCAGTAAAGAGGGACAAGAGACCCAGTACTTC; CDR3aa: CASSKEGQETQYF
abundance: -; len: 12; d_gene: -; j_gene: TRBJ1-2; v_gene: TRBV12-3/TRBV12-4; CDR3nt: TGTGCTAGCAGGAAGGACGGGGCTGGCTACACCTTC; CDR3aa: CASRKDGAGYTF
abundance: few; len: 18; d_gene: TRBD1; j_gene: TRBJ2-6; v_gene: TRBV13; CDR3nt: TGTGCCAGCAGGGAGACCCAGGGGGCAATTTCTGGGGCCAACGTCCTGACTTTC; CDR3aa: CASRETQGAISGANVLTF
abundance: many; len: 17; d_gene: TRBD2; j_gene: TRBJ2-7; v_gene: TRBV11-2; CDR3nt: TGTGCCAGCAGCCCAAGGGGGGCTAGCGGGAGGGTTTACGAGCAGTACTTC; CDR3aa: CASSPRGASGRVYEQYF
abundance: -; len: 13; d_gene: -; j_gene: TRBJ1-1; v_gene: TRBV10-1; CDR3nt: TGCGCCAGCACCTTAGATTGGTACACTGAAGCTTTCTTT; CDR3aa: CASTLDWYTEAFF
abundance: many; len: 14; d_gene: TRBD2; j_gene: TRBJ2-7; v_gene: TRBV30; CDR3nt: TGTGCCTGGGGAGAAGCGGGACTTACCTACGAGCAGTACTTC; CDR3aa: CAWGEAGLTYEQYF
abundance: -; len: 16; d_gene: TRBD2; j_gene: TRBJ2-2; v_gene: TRBV5-4; CDR3nt: TGTACCGGTACCTTTAGCGGGAGGGCCAGGACCGGGGAGCTATTTTTT; CDR3aa: CTGTFSGRARTGELFF
abundance: -; len: 15; d_gene: TRBD1; j_gene: TRBJ2-7; v_gene: TRBV10-1; CDR3nt: TGCACCAGCAGTAACACAGGGGGCGTTAGGGACGAGCAGTACTTC; CDR3aa: CTSSNTGGVRDEQYF
abundance: many; len: 14; d_gene: -; j_gene: TRBJ1-2; v_gene: TRBV30; CDR3nt: TGTGCCTGGAGTGTCTCGGCCGGGCAGTATGGCAACACCTTC; CDR3aa: CAWSVSAGQYGNTF
abundance: -; len: 14; d_gene: TRBD2; j_gene: TRBJ2-2; v_gene: TRBV11-2; CDR3nt: TGTGCCAGCAGCCACGGACTAGACACCGTGGAGCTGTATTTT; CDR3aa: CASSHGLDTVELYF
abundance: -; len: 13; d_gene: -; j_gene: TRBJ2-7; v_gene: TRBV28; CDR3nt: TGTGCCAGCAATGCAGGGTGGGTCAACGAGCAGTACTTC; CDR3aa: CASNAGWVNEQYF
abundance: -; len: 12; d_gene: -; j_gene: TRBJ2-2; v_gene: TRBV20-1; CDR3nt: TGCAGTATAGTAGCGGACGGCGGGGAGCTGTTTTTT; CDR3aa: CSIVADGGELFF
abundance: medium-sized; len: 15; d_gene: TRBD1; j_gene: TRBJ2-1; v_gene: TRBV5-1; CDR3nt: TGCGCCAGCAGCGATCCGGGACAGGGACTGAATGAGCAGTTCTTC; CDR3aa: CASSDPGQGLNEQFF
abundance: -; len: 12; d_gene: TRBD2; j_gene: TRBJ2-7; v_gene: TRBV11-2; CDR3nt: TGTGCCGGCAGCTTTGGGGGGGGGGAGCAGTACTTC; CDR3aa: CAGSFGGGEQYF
abundance: medium-sized; len: 13; d_gene: -; j_gene: TRBJ2-7; v_gene: TRBV10-3; CDR3nt: TGTGCCACGAAAAACCCGAGCTCCTACGAGCAGTACTTC; CDR3aa: CATKNPSSYEQYF
abundance: many; len: 15; d_gene: -; j_gene: TRBJ2-1; v_gene: TRBV30; CDR3nt: TGTGCCTGGAGTGATCGTATTAGGGGACGCAATGAGCAGTTCTTC; CDR3aa: CAWSDRIRGRNEQFF
abundance: -; len: 16; d_gene: -; j_gene: TRBJ2-1; v_gene: TRBV10-3; CDR3nt: TGTGCCATCAGTGGTCTCAGACCACAGGGGGGGCATAAGCAGTTCTTC; CDR3aa: CAISGLRPQGGHKQFF
abundance: -; len: 15; d_gene: TRBD2; j_gene: TRBJ2-7; v_gene: TRBV11-2; CDR3nt: TGTGCCAGCAGCTTGACTAGCGGGAGGGTGGGGGAGCAGTACTTC; CDR3aa: CASSLTSGRVGEQYF
abundance: medium-sized; len: 14; d_gene: -; j_gene: TRBJ2-5; v_gene: TRBV20-1; CDR3nt: TGCAGTGCCCCGCCCGGGGGGCTACAAGAGACCCAGTACTTC; CDR3aa: CSAPPGGLQETQYF
abundance: -; len: 16; d_gene: TRBD2; j_gene: TRBJ2-5; v_gene: TRBV20-1; CDR3nt: TGCAGTGCTAGAGGGACTAGCTGGACAGCAATGGAGACCCAGTACTTC; CDR3aa: CSARGTSWTAMETQYF
abundance: -; len: 14; d_gene: -; j_gene: TRBJ1-1; v_gene: TRBV11-1; CDR3nt: TGTGCCAGCAGCTTTGGCGGGACTGCCCCTGAAGCTTTCTTT; CDR3aa: CASSFGGTAPEAFF
abundance: -; len: 14; d_gene: -; j_gene: TRBJ1-1; v_gene: TRBV11-2; CDR3nt: TGTGCCAGCAGCCACCCCTGGGGGAACACTGAAGCTTTCTTT; CDR3aa: CASSHPWGNTEAFF
abundance: -; len: 18; d_gene: TRBD2; j_gene: TRBJ2-1; v_gene: TRBV6-2/TRBV6-3; CDR3nt: TGTGCCAGCAACTCGGGACTAGCGGGAGCTTCCTCCTACAATGAGCAGTTCTTC; CDR3aa: CASNSGLAGASSYNEQFF
abundance: -; len: 12; d_gene: TRBD1; j_gene: TRBJ2-3; v_gene: TRBV29-1; CDR3nt: TGCAGCGTTGAAGGAGGGACAGATACGTTGTATTTT; CDR3aa: CSVEGGTDTLYF
abundance: -; len: 12; d_gene: -; j_gene: TRBJ2-3; v_gene: TRBV12-3/TRBV12-4; CDR3nt: TGTGCCAGCAGTTTCCGGGCAGATACGCAGTATTTT; CDR3aa: CASSFRADTQYF
abundance: -; len: 15; d_gene: -; j_gene: TRBJ1-1; v_gene: TRBV6-4; CDR3nt: TGTGCCAGCAGTAAATCGGGGAATTTGAACACTGAAGCTTTCTTT; CDR3aa: CASSKSGNLNTEAFF